Listed here are 5 T cell receptor beta chains from one sample, sequenced in a study of blood T cell repertoires in COVID-19. Clones were read by immunoSEQ multiplex PCR, and TCRdb kept only the in-frame ones, dropping some. The table includes 61,000 or so clones, around 85% detected once. Sequenced sample: peripheral blood. Receptors originate from a woman between 70 and 85 years old with acute or convalescent COVID-19.

Notes on this clone: This sample also contains other DNA sequences that code for the same CDR3. DNA for the CDR3: TGTGCCAGCAGGCAGGGGGTATCCTCTGGGGCCAACGTCCTGACTTTC. It yields the protein CASRQGVSSGANVLTF. The chain employs TRBV2 and TRBJ2-6, with 7 bases lining up with TRBD1. The CDR3 loop spans 16 amino acids. Germline V gene lookup returns CDR1 SNHLY and CDR2 FYNNEI. Trimming removed 6 bases from V and 0 bases from J; junction bases left unmatched: 5.

In its sample, this clone was seen a few times. This chain joins TRBV20-1 and TRBJ2-5; 9 bases line up with TRBD2. Germline loops: CDR1 DFQATT, CDR2 SNEGSKA (reference sequence). V lost 3 bases, J lost 2 bases, and 7 bases stayed unmatched. This CDR3 region has 15 residues. CDR3 sequence reads: CSASLRRGGQETQYF. DNA of the CDR3: TGCAGTGCTAGTTTACGGCGGGGGGGGCAAGAGACCCAGTACTTC.

This clone appeared a few times. This chain joins TRBV24-1 and TRBJ2-3, with D perhaps TRBD2 (7 bases). Germline values: CDR1 KGHDR, CDR2 SFDVKD. This CDR3 has 14 residues. V gave up 4 bases and J gave up 1 base, with 8 bases separating them. Here the CDR3 DNA reads TGTGCCACCAGTGAGCGGGGGCGCACAGATACGCAGTATTTT. Translating it yields CATSERGRTDTQYF.

The chain uses TRBV5-1 and TRBJ2-1, with unresolved D. The CDR3 covers 14 residues. The V and J ends lost 6 bases and 5 bases respectively, with 15 bases between them. Germline loops: CDR1 SGHRS, CDR2 YFSETQ. The CDR3: CASTTNGNNNEQFF. The CDR3 DNA is TGCGCCAGCACCACGAACGGTAATAACAATGAGCAGTTCTTC.

This sequence joins TRBV7-2 and TRBJ1-1; TRBD1 matches 7 bases. The J segment lost 4 bases and the V segment lost 4 bases, leaving 9 bases of the junction unmatched. Germline V gene data show CDR1 as SGHTA and CDR2 as FQGNSA. This CDR3 is 15 amino acids long. CDR3 residues: CASSSVAGGFTEAFF. Written as DNA, the CDR3 is TGTGCCAGCAGCTCCGTGGCAGGGGGTTTCACTGAAGCTTTCTTT. The full variable domain, in which reference TRBV7-2 and TRBJ1-1 provide the parts outside the CDR3, is GAGVSQSPSNKVTEKGKDVELRCDPISGHTALYWYRQSLGQGLEFLIYFQGNSAPDKSGLPSDRFSAERTGGSVSTLTIQRTQQEDSAVYLCASSSVAGGFTEAFFGQGTRLTVV.